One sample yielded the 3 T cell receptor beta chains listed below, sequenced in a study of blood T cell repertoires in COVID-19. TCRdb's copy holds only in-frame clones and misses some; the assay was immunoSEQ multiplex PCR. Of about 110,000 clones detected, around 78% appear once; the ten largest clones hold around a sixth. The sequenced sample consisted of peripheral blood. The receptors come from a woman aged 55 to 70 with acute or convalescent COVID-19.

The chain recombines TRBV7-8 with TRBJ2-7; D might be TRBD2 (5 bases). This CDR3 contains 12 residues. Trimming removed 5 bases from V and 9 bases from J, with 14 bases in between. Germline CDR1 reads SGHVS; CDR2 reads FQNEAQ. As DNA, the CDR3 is TGTGCCAGCAGCCCCCCGGGGTTGGGGCAGTACTTC. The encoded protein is CASSPPGLGQYF.

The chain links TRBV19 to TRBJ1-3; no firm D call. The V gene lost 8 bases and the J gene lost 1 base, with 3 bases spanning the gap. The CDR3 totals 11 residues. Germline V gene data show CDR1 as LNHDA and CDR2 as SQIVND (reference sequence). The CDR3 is CASPSGNTIYF. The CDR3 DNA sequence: TGTGCCAGTCCTTCTGGAAACACCATATATTTT. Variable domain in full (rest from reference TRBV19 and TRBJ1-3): DGGITQSPKYLFRKEGQNVTLSCEQNLNHDAMYWYRQDPGQGLRLIYYSQIVNDFQKGDIAEGYSVSREKKESFPLTVTSAQKNPTAFYLCASPSGNTIYFGEGSWLTVV.

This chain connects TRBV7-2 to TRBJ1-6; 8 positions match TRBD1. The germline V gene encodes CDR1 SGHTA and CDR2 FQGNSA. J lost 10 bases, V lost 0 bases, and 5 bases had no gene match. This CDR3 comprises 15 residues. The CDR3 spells CASSLAQGAFSPLHF. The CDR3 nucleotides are TGTGCCAGCAGCTTAGCGCAGGGGGCTTTCTCACCCCTCCACTTT.